This T cell receptor beta chain was profiled in a study of blood T cell repertoires in COVID-19. Study details: The study drew acute and convalescent COVID-19 samples from the United States, Italy and Spain. The cDNA or gDNA used as material had been derived from T cells, B-cell-depleted T cells, or PBMCs.

This clone was found a few times. There are 15 residues in the CDR3. Looked up from germline, CDR1 is SGHTA and CDR2 is FQGNSA. V was trimmed by 6 bases and J by 3 bases, leaving 15 bases between them. In the original analysis: Nucleated cell counts were estimated from reference gene primer amplification. Repertoires were generated with immunoSEQ multiplex PCR, while TCRdb's copy carries only in-frame clones and drops some. V and J calls and clone size come straight from that table; D and trimming were deduced from the DNA. Among approximately 260,000 clones, 85% to 90% were seen once, and the ten largest hold 4% to 5%.

Source material: peripheral blood. The clonotype was recovered from a woman between 40 and 50 years old who had recovered from COVID-19. V is TRBV7-2 and J is TRBJ2-1; D remains ambiguous. The CDR3 DNA reads as TGTGCCAGCAGGCCGGCGGCATCGGGCTACAATGAGCAGTTCTTC. As protein: CASRPAASGYNEQFF. The variable domain in full, with the rest retrieved from reference TRBV7-2 and TRBJ2-1, is GAGVSQSPSNKVTEKGKDVELRCDPISGHTALYWYRQSLGQGLEFLIYFQGNSAPDKSGLPSDRFSAERTGGSVSTLTIQRTQQEDSAVYLCASRPAASGYNEQFFGPGTRLTVL.